This T cell receptor beta chain appears in the sequencing data of a study of cytomegalovirus exposure and HLA in healthy donors. Libraries were prepared by immunoSEQ multiplex PCR; TCRdb keeps only in-frame clonotypes and omits some of them. The sample contains some 170,000 clones, about 89% of which appear only once. The V end was cut by 7 bases, the J end by 7 bases, with 13 bases between. Germline CDR1 reads MNHNY; CDR2 reads SVGAGI (reference sequence). This CDR3 region has 12 residues. This TCR came from a man between 18 and 35 years old in good health and CMV-seropositive. The V call is TRBV6-6, the J call TRBJ1-1; D uncertain. The sequenced sample was PBMCs. The chain's CDR3 is CASTLGESEAFF. The CDR3 bases are TGTGCCAGCACGCTCGGGGAAAGTGAAGCTTTCTTT.